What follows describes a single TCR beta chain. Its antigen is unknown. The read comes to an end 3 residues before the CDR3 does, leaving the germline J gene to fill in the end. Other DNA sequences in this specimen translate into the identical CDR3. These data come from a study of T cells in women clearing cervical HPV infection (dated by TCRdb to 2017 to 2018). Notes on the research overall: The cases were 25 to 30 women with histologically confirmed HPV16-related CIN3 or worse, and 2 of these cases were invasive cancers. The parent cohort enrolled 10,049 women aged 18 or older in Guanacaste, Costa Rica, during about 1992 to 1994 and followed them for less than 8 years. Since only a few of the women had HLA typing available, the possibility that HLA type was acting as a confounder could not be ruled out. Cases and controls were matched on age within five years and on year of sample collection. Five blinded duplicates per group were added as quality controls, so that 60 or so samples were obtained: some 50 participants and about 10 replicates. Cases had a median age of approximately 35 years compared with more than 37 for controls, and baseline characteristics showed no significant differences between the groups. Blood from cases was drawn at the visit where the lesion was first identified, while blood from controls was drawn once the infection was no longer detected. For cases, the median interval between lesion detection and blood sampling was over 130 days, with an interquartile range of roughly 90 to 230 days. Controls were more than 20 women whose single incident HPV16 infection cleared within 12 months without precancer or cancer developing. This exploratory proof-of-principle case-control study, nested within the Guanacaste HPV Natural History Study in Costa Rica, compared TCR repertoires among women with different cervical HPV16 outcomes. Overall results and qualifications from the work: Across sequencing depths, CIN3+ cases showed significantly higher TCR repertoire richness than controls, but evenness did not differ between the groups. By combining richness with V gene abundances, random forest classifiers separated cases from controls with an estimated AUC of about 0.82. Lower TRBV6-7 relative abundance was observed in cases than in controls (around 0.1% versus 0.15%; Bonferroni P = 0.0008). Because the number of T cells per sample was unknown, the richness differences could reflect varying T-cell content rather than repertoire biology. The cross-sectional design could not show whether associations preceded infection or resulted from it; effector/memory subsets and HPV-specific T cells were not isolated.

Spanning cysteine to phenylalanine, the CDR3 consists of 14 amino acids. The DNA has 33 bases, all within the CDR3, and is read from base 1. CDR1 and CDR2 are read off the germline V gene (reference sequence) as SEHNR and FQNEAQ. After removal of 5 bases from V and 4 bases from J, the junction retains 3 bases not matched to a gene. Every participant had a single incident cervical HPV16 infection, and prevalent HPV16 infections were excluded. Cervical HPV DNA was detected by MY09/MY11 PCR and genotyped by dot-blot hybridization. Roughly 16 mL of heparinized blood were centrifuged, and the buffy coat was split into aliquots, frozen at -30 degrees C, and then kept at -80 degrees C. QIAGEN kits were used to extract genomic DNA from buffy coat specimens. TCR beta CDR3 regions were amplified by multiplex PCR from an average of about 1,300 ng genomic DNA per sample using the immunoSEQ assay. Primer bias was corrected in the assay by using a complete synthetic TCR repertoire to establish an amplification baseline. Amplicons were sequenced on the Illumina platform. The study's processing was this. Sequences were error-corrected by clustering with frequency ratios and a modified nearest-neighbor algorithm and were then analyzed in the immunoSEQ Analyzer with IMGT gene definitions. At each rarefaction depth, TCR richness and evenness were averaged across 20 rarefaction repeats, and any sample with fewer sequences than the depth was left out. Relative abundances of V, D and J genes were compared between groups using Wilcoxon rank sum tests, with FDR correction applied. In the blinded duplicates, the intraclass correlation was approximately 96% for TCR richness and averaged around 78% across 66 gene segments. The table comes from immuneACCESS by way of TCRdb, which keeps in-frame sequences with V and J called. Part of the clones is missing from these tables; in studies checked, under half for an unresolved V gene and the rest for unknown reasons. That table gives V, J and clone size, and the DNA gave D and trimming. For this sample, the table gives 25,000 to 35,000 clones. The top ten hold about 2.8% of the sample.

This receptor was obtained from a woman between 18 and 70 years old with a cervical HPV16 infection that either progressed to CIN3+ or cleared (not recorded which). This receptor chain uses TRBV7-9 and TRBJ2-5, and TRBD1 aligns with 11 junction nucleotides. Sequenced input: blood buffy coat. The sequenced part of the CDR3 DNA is TGTGCCAGCAGCCCGGGACAGGGGGGAGAGACC. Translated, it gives CASSPGQGGET. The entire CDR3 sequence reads CASSPGQGGETQYF.